The clone carrying this T cell receptor beta chain was seen at least ten times. No antigen is known for it. Trimming removed 0 bases from V and 8 bases from J; junction bases left unmatched: 7. Germline CDR1 is MNHEY and CDR2 is SVGAGI. CDR3 length: 16 amino acids. This sample is part of a study of Graves' ophthalmopathy and Graves' hyperthyroidism. The study's findings and limits: Blood also carried most expanded thyroid clonotypes exceeding 0.001 frequency.

Amplification of TCR beta CDR3 regions used RNA transcripts. First-round RT-PCR relied on HTBI primers, and a second-round multiplex PCR came next. TCRdb reanalysed the multiplex PCR reads using MiXCR and keeps one entry per CDR3 protein. The repertoire holds under 350,000 distinct CDR3 sequences, with roughly 15% as singletons. A diagnosis was made from clinical symptoms together with serum thyroxine, TRAb, thyroid ultrasound and orbital computed tomography. The source material was peripheral blood. This chain links TRBV6-5 with TRBJ2-2; 9 nucleotides match TRBD1. The source is an adult man with Graves' ophthalmopathy. CDR3: CASSYSGQGLIGELFF. The DNA for the CDR3 is TGTGCCAGCAGTTACTCGGGACAGGGCTTGATTGGGGAGCTGTTTTTT.